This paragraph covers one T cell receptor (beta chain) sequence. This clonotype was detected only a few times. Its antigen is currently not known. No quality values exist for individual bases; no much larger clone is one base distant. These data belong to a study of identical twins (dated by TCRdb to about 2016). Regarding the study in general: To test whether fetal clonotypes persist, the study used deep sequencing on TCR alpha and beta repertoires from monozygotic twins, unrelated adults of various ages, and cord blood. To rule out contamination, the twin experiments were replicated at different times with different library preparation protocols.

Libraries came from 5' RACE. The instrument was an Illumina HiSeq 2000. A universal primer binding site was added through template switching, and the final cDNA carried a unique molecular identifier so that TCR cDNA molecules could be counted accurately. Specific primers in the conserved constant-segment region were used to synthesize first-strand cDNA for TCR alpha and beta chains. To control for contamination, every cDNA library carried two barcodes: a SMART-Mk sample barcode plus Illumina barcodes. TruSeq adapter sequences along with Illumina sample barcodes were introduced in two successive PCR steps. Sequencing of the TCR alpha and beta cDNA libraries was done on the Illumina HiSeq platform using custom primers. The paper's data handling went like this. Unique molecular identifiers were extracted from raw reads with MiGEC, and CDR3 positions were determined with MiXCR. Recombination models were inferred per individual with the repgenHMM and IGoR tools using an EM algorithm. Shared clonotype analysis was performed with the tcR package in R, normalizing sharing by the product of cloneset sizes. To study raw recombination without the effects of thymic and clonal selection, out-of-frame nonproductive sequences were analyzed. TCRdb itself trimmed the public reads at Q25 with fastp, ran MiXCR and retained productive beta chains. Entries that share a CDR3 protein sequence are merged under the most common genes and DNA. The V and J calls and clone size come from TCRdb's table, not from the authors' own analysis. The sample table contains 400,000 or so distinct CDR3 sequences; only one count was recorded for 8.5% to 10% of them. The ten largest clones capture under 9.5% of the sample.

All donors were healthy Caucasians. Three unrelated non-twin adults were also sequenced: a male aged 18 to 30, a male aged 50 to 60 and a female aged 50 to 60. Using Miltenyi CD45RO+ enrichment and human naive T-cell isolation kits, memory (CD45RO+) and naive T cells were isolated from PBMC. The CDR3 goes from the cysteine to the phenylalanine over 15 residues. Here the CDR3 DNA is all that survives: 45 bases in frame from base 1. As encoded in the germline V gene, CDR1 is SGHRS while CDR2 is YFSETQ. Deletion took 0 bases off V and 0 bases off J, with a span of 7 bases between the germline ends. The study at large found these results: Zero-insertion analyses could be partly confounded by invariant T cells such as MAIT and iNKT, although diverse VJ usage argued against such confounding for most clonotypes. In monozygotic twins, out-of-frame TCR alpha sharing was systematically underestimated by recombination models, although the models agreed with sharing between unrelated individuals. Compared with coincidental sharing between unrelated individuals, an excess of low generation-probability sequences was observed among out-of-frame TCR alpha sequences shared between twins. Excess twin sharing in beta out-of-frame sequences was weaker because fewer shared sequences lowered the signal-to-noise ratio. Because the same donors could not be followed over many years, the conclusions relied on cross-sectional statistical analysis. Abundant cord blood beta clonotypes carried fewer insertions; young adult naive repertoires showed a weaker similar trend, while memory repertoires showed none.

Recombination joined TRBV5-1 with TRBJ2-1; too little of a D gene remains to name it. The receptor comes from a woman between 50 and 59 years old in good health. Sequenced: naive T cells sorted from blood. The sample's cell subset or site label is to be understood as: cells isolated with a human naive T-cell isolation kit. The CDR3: CASSLGAASYNEQFF. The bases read TGCGCCAGCAGCTTGGGCGCTGCCTCCTACAATGAGCAGTTCTTC.